The rows below give T cell receptor beta chains drawn from one sample of a study of cytomegalovirus exposure and HLA in healthy donors. Data came from immunoSEQ multiplex PCR; TCRdb stores just in-frame clones and leaves some out. The table lists about 120,000 clones, 80% of them singletons, with 7.5% to 9% in the top ten. Sample: PBMCs. The source of these receptors is a female donor in good health and CMV-seropositive. Each CDR3 is given with its conserved first and last residue. A D gene is named only where the DNA matches it firmly. Rows give clone size only sometimes, using once, few, many, or a class for an expanded clone.

>NA|TRBJ1-1|TRBV6-1|NA
TGTGCCAGCAGTGGCCAGGTGGACACTGAAGCTTTCTTT
CASSGQVDTEAFF
>NA|TRBJ2-7|TRBV27|TRBD1
TGTGCCAGCAGTGTTCATCGCGGGACAGGGAACTACGAGCAGTACTTC
CASSVHRGTGNYEQYF
>NA|TRBJ1-5|TRBV7-2|NA
TGTGCCAGCAGCTTACAACAGGGATCTGGTCAGCCCCAGCATTTT
CASSLQQGSGQPQHF
>NA|TRBJ1-5|TRBV7-9|TRBD1
TGTGCCAGCAGCGGACAGGGGAGCAATCAGCCCCAGCATTTT
CASSGQGSNQPQHF
>NA|TRBJ2-3|TRBV25-1|TRBD1
TGTGCCAGCAGTGCGGACAGGGGGAACGTCGGAGATACGCAGTATTTT
CASSADRGNVGDTQYF
>NA|TRBJ1-5|TRBV7-2|NA
TGTGCCAGCAGCTCGCCCTCAGGGGGCAATCAGCCCCAGCATTTT
CASSSPSGGNQPQHF
>few|TRBJ2-3|TRBV25-1|TRBD2
TGTGCCAGCAGTGAATATAAGCGGGGGGTAGATACGCAGTATTTT
CASSEYKRGVDTQYF
>few|TRBJ2-7|TRBV18|NA
TGTGCCAGCTCTGACGCGGGCTTCTACGAGCAGTACTTC
CASSDAGFYEQYF
>NA|TRBJ2-6|TRBV5-1|TRBD2
TGCGCCAGCAGCTTAACTAGCGGGGGGACCTCTGGGGCCAACGTCCTGACTTTC
CASSLTSGGTSGANVLTF
>NA|TRBJ2-5|TRBV7-3|NA
TGTGCCAGCAGCTTACAAGGGGGGGCTCTAGAGACCCAGTACTTC
CASSLQGGALETQYF
>NA|TRBJ1-1|TRBV5-1|TRBD1
TGCGCCAGCAGCTTAGGCAGGGGGCAAACTGAAGCTTTCTTT
CASSLGRGQTEAFF
>NA|TRBJ1-5|TRBV2|NA
TGTGCCAGCAGTGAAGGGTTGGCAGGGTCACAGCCCCAGCATTTT
CASSEGLAGSQPQHF
>NA|TRBJ1-1|TRBV9|NA
TGTGCCAGCAGCGTAGCACAGGGCAGCACTGAAGCTTTCTTT
CASSVAQGSTEAFF
>NA|TRBJ2-2|TRBV2|NA
TGTGCCAGCAGTCCAGGGGTAACCGGGGAGCTGTTTTTT
CASSPGVTGELFF
>NA|TRBJ1-2|TRBV6-6|NA
TGTGCCAGCAGTTACTCTGGGGGGGGCAGCTATGGCTACACCTTC
CASSYSGGGSYGYTF
>NA|TRBJ1-6|TRBV27|TRBD1
TGTGCCAGCAGACTTAGGACAGGGAGGGATTCACCCCTCCACTTT
CASRLRTGRDSPLHF
>NA|TRBJ2-4|TRBV5-1|TRBD2
TGCGCCAGCAGCTTGGAGGCGGGTAGCGGGGGGGATAAAAACATTCAGTACTTC
CASSLEAGSGGDKNIQYF
>NA|TRBJ2-2|TRBV7-9|TRBD1
TGTGCCAGCAGCTCACAGGGGGCCGGGGAGCTGTTTTTT
CASSSQGAGELFF